This T cell receptor (beta chain) was retrieved from a study of blood T cell dynamics during melanoma immunotherapy. The wider study: Standard first-line treatment here was pembrolizumab or nivolumab plus ipilimumab in metastatic melanoma. Study results and caveats: Cell-free DNA CDR3 sequences most resembled the immune-effector CD8+ subset, which was also most clonal.

The CDR3 totals 14 residues. Germline lookup yields CDR1 SGHVS and CDR2 FQNEAQ. V gave up 4 bases and J gave up 11 bases, with 20 bases separating them. Regarding time point: pre-treatment baseline. On this clone itself: No antigen is known for it.

For sorted CD8+ subsets, all extracted DNA was loaded. Produced via immunoSEQ multiplex PCR; TCRdb's table is partial and in-frame only. The profile shows about 13,000 clones, about 90% of them singletons. The chain carries TRBV7-8 and TRBJ2-5; D not resolved. The receptor comes from a human donor with melanoma. Sequencing used effector memory CD8+ T cells from blood, obtained from a patient treated with checkpoint blockade. DNA for the CDR3: TGTGCCAGCAGCTCCGACCCCAACAGCCCTTTACAGTACTTC. This sequence encodes CASSSDPNSPLQYF.